The rows below give T cell receptor beta chains drawn from one sample of a study of post-analysis software for immune sequencing data. Each CDR3 protein gets one entry after TCRdb re-called the PCR reads with MiXCR. Seen here are about 430,000 distinct CDR3 sequences, 35% to 45% observed once, and the top ten hold under 9%. Sequencing input: blood. The receptors were sampled from a girl aged 2 to 10 with multiple sclerosis. Each CDR3 is given with its conserved first and last residue. The order of the fields is clone size, CDR3 length, V gene, J gene, D gene, CDR3 protein, CDR3 DNA. A D gene is named only where the DNA matches it firmly. Only some rows state a clone size, as once, few, many or a class for expanded clones.

.,15,TRBV21-1,TRBJ2-7,.,CASSSPRDWVGEQYF,TGTGCCAGCAGCAGCCCCAGGGATTGGGTTGGCGAGCAGTACTTC
.,14,TRBV7-2,TRBJ2-1,.,CASSLQQGKNEQFF,TGTGCCAGCAGCCTCCAACAGGGAAAGAATGAGCAGTTCTTC
many,17,TRBV28,TRBJ2-3,TRBD2,CASSLWASGRTTDTQYF,TGTGCCAGCAGTTTATGGGCTAGCGGGCGGACCACAGATACGCAGTATTTT
few,13,TRBV24-1,TRBJ2-3,.,CATSADYTDTQYF,TGTGCCACCAGTGCCGATTACACAGATACGCAGTATTTT
.,14,TRBV29-1,TRBJ2-1,.,CSVLRDGSYNEQFF,TGCAGCGTTTTGAGGGATGGATCCTACAATGAGCAGTTCTTC
few,14,TRBV6-6,TRBJ1-1,.,CASSYRGGNTEAFF,TGTGCCAGCAGTTACCGGGGGGGGAACACTGAAGCTTTCTTT
.,16,TRBV9,TRBJ2-3,.,CASAGAGATSTDTQYF,TGTGCCAGCGCCGGGGCGGGGGCTACTAGCACAGATACGCAGTATTTT
few,14,TRBV11-2,TRBJ2-1,TRBD2,CASSLVPSGNEQFF,TGTGCCAGCAGCTTAGTTCCTAGCGGGAATGAGCAGTTCTTC
.,15,TRBV12-3/TRBV12-4,TRBJ1-4,.,CASSLGPGVDEKLFF,TGTGCCAGCAGTTTAGGCCCCGGGGTCGATGAAAAACTGTTTTTT
few,14,TRBV6-5,TRBJ2-7,.,CASTRGRDVYEQYF,TGTGCCAGCACGCGAGGCCGGGACGTTTACGAGCAGTACTTC
few,13,TRBV5-6,TRBJ2-1,.,CASSFGRMNEQFF,TGTGCCAGCAGCTTCGGGAGAATGAATGAGCAGTTCTTC
.,13,TRBV7-9,TRBJ2-7,.,CASSPYSLYEQYF,TGTGCCAGCAGCCCCTACTCACTATACGAGCAGTACTTC
few,17,TRBV29-1,TRBJ2-7,TRBD2,CSVEGGTGGLATYEQYF,TGCAGCGTTGAAGGCGGGACGGGGGGACTAGCAACCTACGAGCAGTACTTC
.,15,TRBV6-1,TRBJ1-6,.,CASGLLTGDNSPLHF,TGTGCCAGCGGGCTGTTGACAGGTGATAATTCACCCCTCCACTTT
few,16,TRBV10-1,TRBJ1-2,.,CASSGYPDVILYGYTF,TGCGCCAGCAGCGGCTACCCGGACGTGATCCTCTATGGCTACACCTTC
.,17,TRBV2,TRBJ2-2,TRBD2,CAREQSTLAGGTGERFF,TGTGCCAGAGAACAAAGCACCCTAGCGGGAGGCACCGGGGAGCGGTTTTTT
few,10,TRBV20-1,TRBJ1-1,.,CSARADLAFF,TGCAGTGCTAGGGCTGATTTGGCTTTCTTT
few,14,TRBV5-1,TRBJ2-7,TRBD1,CASSVGQGVYEQYF,TGCGCCAGCAGCGTGGGACAGGGGGTCTACGAGCAGTACTTC
.,15,TRBV15,TRBJ2-1,.,CATSRDRHGGNEQFF,TGTGCCACCAGCAGAGACCGCCATGGGGGCAATGAGCAGTTCTTC
.,16,TRBV3-1,TRBJ2-7,.,CASSVTPIGQNYEQYF,TGTGCCAGCAGCGTTACCCCAATAGGACAGAACTACGAGCAGTACTTC
.,16,TRBV28,TRBJ1-5,TRBD1,CASSQGDRGNNQPQHF,TGTGCCAGCAGTCAGGGGGACAGGGGGAACAATCAGCCCCAGCATTTT
.,15,TRBV27,TRBJ2-7,TRBD1,CASSPRTGTSYEQYF,TGTGCCAGCAGTCCTAGGACAGGCACTTCCTACGAGCAGTACTTC
.,17,TRBV7-2,TRBJ1-2,.,CASSLLKRTALNYGYTF,TGTGCCAGCAGCTTATTAAAGAGGACAGCGCTAAACTATGGCTACACCTTC
.,13,TRBV7-9,TRBJ2-7,.,CASSSRTDYEQYF,TGTGCCAGCAGCTCCCGGACGGACTACGAGCAGTACTTC
few,16,TRBV7-9,TRBJ2-1,TRBD1,CASSQIRDRLVNEQFF,TGTGCCAGCAGTCAAATCCGGGACAGGCTCGTCAATGAGCAGTTCTTC
.,14,TRBV7-2,TRBJ2-5,.,CACSLEGGSETQYF,TGTGCCTGCAGCTTAGAAGGAGGTTCTGAGACCCAGTACTTC
.,16,TRBV7-9,TRBJ2-5,.,CASSLGTVGYQETQYF,TGTGCCAGCAGCTTAGGGACAGTAGGGTACCAAGAGACCCAGTACTTC
.,11,TRBV5-1,TRBJ1-1,.,CASSFGSEAFF,TGCGCCAGCAGCTTCGGGTCTGAAGCTTTCTTT
few,15,TRBV5-1,TRBJ2-3,TRBD1,CASSFYGTGRITQYF,TGCGCCAGCAGCTTCTACGGGACAGGAAGAATCACGCAGTATTTT
few,14,TRBV29-1,TRBJ2-7,TRBD1,CSASGTGSSYEQYF,TGCAGCGCCAGCGGGACAGGGAGCTCCTACGAGCAGTACTTC
.,16,TRBV24-1,TRBJ2-1,TRBD2,CATSDPGTSGSNEQFF,TGTGCCACCAGTGATCCCGGGACTAGCGGGAGCAATGAGCAGTTCTTC
.,17,TRBV27,TRBJ2-2,TRBD1,CASSFILYRGHTGELFF,TGTGCCAGCAGTTTTATCCTTTACAGGGGGCACACCGGGGAGCTGTTTTTT
.,14,TRBV28,TRBJ2-5,TRBD1,CASSPGQGTREQYF,TGTGCCAGCAGTCCGGGACAGGGAACGAGAGAGCAGTACTTC
.,19,TRBV20-1,TRBJ2-3,TRBD2,CSARGYLAGGPISTDTQYF,TGCAGTGCTAGGGGATACCTAGCGGGGGGACCTATTAGCACAGATACGCAGTATTTT
.,12,TRBV12-3/TRBV12-4,TRBJ2-3,.,CASSLTADTQYF,TGTGCCAGCAGCCTTACAGCAGATACGCAGTATTTT
.,15,TRBV28,TRBJ1-1,TRBD1,CASRQGPWGGTEAFF,TGTGCCAGCCGACAGGGTCCCTGGGGTGGCACTGAAGCTTTCTTT
few,14,TRBV6-6,TRBJ1-5,.,CASSPLASNQPQHF,TGTGCCAGCAGCCCCCTAGCTAGTAATCAGCCTCAGCATTTT
.,19,TRBV20-1,TRBJ1-6,.,CSARDLQPSGRIRDSPLHF,TGCAGTGCTAGAGACCTACAACCATCGGGACGGATCAGGGATTCACCCCTCCACTTT
few,15,TRBV3-1,TRBJ2-1,.,CASSQAWVDYNEQFF,TGTGCCAGCAGCCAAGCGTGGGTGGATTACAATGAGCAGTTCTTC
.,13,TRBV12-3/TRBV12-4,TRBJ2-5,.,CASRGTGQETQYF,TGTGCCAGCAGGGGAACGGGCCAAGAGACCCAGTACTTC
.,13,TRBV29-1,TRBJ2-3,.,CSVEGAPVNTQYF,TGCAGCGTTGAAGGAGCTCCAGTGAATACGCAGTATTTT
.,14,TRBV10-2,TRBJ2-1,.,CASSPRTTTGEQFF,TGCGCCAGCTCTCCTCGGACTACCACCGGTGAGCAGTTCTTC
few,15,TRBV24-1,TRBJ2-3,TRBD1,CATSQGASLTDTQYF,TGTGCCACCAGCCAGGGGGCCTCCCTCACAGATACGCAGTATTTT
few,15,TRBV27,TRBJ1-5,TRBD1,CASSLGTGGVQPQHF,TGTGCCAGCAGTTTAGGGACAGGGGGCGTTCAGCCCCAGCATTTT
.,12,TRBV7-9,TRBJ2-7,.,CASSSQGVEQYF,TGTGCCAGCAGCTCTCAGGGAGTCGAGCAGTACTTC
few,15,TRBV9,TRBJ2-1,TRBD2,CASSVESGSYNEQFF,TGTGCCAGCAGCGTAGAGAGCGGGAGCTACAATGAGCAGTTCTTC
.,13,TRBV28,TRBJ1-1,.,CASSFTPNTEAFF,TGTGCCAGCAGTTTTACTCCGAACACTGAAGCTTTCTTT
few,15,TRBV5-1,TRBJ2-7,TRBD1,CASPLQGASKYEQYF,TGCGCCAGCCCGTTACAGGGGGCCTCGAAATACGAGCAGTACTTC
.,14,TRBV20-1,TRBJ1-2,.,CSARGRMSRYGYTF,TGCAGTGCTAGAGGGCGTATGTCCCGCTATGGCTACACCTTC
few,15,TRBV27,TRBJ1-1,.,CASGPRGGLSTEAFF,TGTGCCAGCGGGCCCCGGGGAGGGTTGAGCACTGAAGCTTTCTTT
few,15,TRBV10-3,TRBJ2-7,.,CAISEGVTSSYEQYF,TGTGCCATCAGTGAGGGGGTTACTAGCTCCTACGAGCAGTACTTC
.,17,TRBV12-5,TRBJ2-6,.,CASGPPPWASGANVLTF,TGTGCTAGTGGTCCTCCCCCCTGGGCGTCTGGGGCCAACGTCCTGACTTTC
few,17,TRBV7-3,TRBJ2-1,.,CASSPQGRQSSYNEQFF,TGTGCCAGCAGCCCCCAAGGGCGCCAGAGCTCCTACAATGAGCAGTTCTTC
few,10,TRBV7-9,TRBJ2-7,.,CASSNSEQYF,TGTGCCAGCAGCAACAGCGAGCAGTACTTC
.,15,TRBV4-3,TRBJ1-2,.,CASSQDLEGRAGYTF,TGCGCCAGCAGCCAAGATCTTGAGGGTCGGGCTGGCTACACCTTC
.,13,TRBV5-1,TRBJ2-3,TRBD2,CASKLAGTDTQYF,TGCGCCAGCAAGCTAGCGGGGACAGATACGCAGTATTTT
.,13,TRBV6-5,TRBJ1-2,.,CASGRDNNYGYTF,TGTGCCAGCGGCCGGGACAACAACTATGGCTATACCTTC
.,15,TRBV4-2,TRBJ2-5,.,CASSQAANEKETQYF,TGTGCCAGCAGCCAAGCTGCCAACGAGAAAGAGACCCAGTACTTC